A selection of T cell receptor beta chains follows, all from one sample in a study of blood T cell repertoires in COVID-19. The repertoire was sequenced with immunoSEQ multiplex PCR; TCRdb's copy has only in-frame clones and lacks some. The top ten hold under 2.5% of the sample, which has some 180,000 clones, around four fifths seen once. The sample comprised peripheral blood. These receptors originate from a woman at least 80 years old with acute or convalescent COVID-19. Both conserved end residues are part of each CDR3. A D gene is named only where the DNA matches it firmly. Rows may omit the clone size; those that give it use once, few, many or a size class.

TRBV6-2/TRBV6-3	few	TRBJ1-5	TRBD1	CASSFPGNGQGVTSRDQPQHF	TGTGCCAGCAGTTTTCCCGGTAATGGACAGGGAGTGACCTCGCGGGATCAGCCCCAGCATTTT
TRBV28	-	TRBJ2-3	TRBD1	CASEEIDRGRTDTQYF	TGTGCCAGCGAGGAGATAGACAGGGGGCGCACAGATACGCAGTATTTT
TRBV6-2/TRBV6-3	-	TRBJ1-5	-	CASSGGRTGNQPQHF	TGTGCCAGCAGTGGAGGCCGGACTGGCAATCAGCCCCAGCATTTT
TRBV24-1	-	TRBJ2-5	TRBD2	CATSDLKGGRETQYF	TGTGCCACCAGTGATTTGAAGGGAGGGCGAGAGACCCAGTACTTC
TRBV5-1	-	TRBJ1-1	-	CASSLAGDTEAFF	TGCGCCAGCAGCTTGGCCGGGGACACTGAAGCTTTCTTT
TRBV12-5	-	TRBJ1-5	-	CASGPPGTWAGGQPQHF	TGTGCTAGTGGTCCCCCCGGGACATGGGCGGGGGGTCAGCCCCAGCATTTT
TRBV6-6	-	TRBJ1-1	-	CASSLMNTEAFF	TGTGCCAGCAGTCTAATGAACACTGAAGCTTTCTTT
TRBV7-8	-	TRBJ2-7	-	CASSRRDLPYEQYF	TGTGCCAGCAGCCGCCGGGACTTGCCGTACGAGCAGTACTTC
TRBV5-4	-	TRBJ1-3	TRBD1	CASSLGGQGTANTIYF	TGTGCCAGCAGCTTGGGTGGACAGGGGACTGCAAACACCATATATTTT
TRBV11-2	-	TRBJ2-1	TRBD2	CASSFTISGGAINEQFF	TGTGCCAGCAGCTTTACGATCAGCGGGGGGGCGATAAATGAGCAGTTCTTC
TRBV30	-	TRBJ2-7	-	CAWSVVGTWDVYEQYF	TGTGCCTGGAGTGTAGTAGGGACATGGGATGTTTACGAGCAGTACTTC
TRBV3-1/TRBV3-2	-	TRBJ1-4	TRBD1	CASSLTGGREKLFF	TGTGCCAGCAGCTTGACAGGGGGACGAGAAAAACTGTTTTTT
TRBV7-2	-	TRBJ1-1	-	CASSVMPGQNTEAFF	TGTGCCAGCAGCGTTATGCCGGGACAGAACACTGAAGCTTTCTTT
TRBV11-3	-	TRBJ2-1	TRBD2	CASSRTSGGLNEQFF	TGTGCCAGCAGCCGGACTAGCGGGGGGCTCAATGAGCAGTTCTTC
TRBV6-2/TRBV6-3	-	TRBJ1-1	-	CASSYERYTEAFF	TGTGCCAGCAGTTACGAGAGGTACACTGAAGCTTTCTTT
TRBV7-8	-	TRBJ2-7	-	CASSFPSAEQYF	TGTGCCAGCAGCTTCCCGAGCGCGGAGCAGTACTTC
TRBV5-6	-	TRBJ1-2	TRBD1	CASSSQGATYGYTF	TGTGCCAGCAGCTCCCAGGGGGCGACCTATGGCTACACCTTC
TRBV19	-	TRBJ2-7	TRBD1	CATTGQGEGEQYF	TGTGCCACCACCGGACAGGGAGAAGGCGAGCAGTACTTC
TRBV4-3	-	TRBJ1-5	-	CASSQDYGGGRQPQHF	TGCGCCAGCAGCCAAGATTACGGCGGGGGTAGGCAGCCCCAGCATTTT
TRBV6-2/TRBV6-3	-	TRBJ2-5	-	CASSSPLPDQETQYF	TGTGCCAGCAGTTCCCCCCTCCCGGACCAAGAGACCCAGTACTTC
TRBV28	-	TRBJ2-5	-	CASRLLSMSETQYF	TGTGCCAGCAGGCTCTTGAGTATGTCGGAGACCCAGTACTTC
TRBV19	-	TRBJ2-2	TRBD2	CASTPGLAETGELFF	TGTGCCAGTACCCCGGGACTAGCGGAGACCGGGGAGCTGTTTTTT
TRBV2	-	TRBJ1-6	-	CASSEAAGVRSPLHF	TGTGCCAGCAGTGAAGCGGCAGGGGTTAGGTCACCCCTCCACTTT
TRBV2	-	TRBJ2-1	TRBD1	CASSPGQGNNEQFF	TGTGCCAGCAGCCCGGGACAGGGAAACAATGAGCAGTTCTTC
TRBV3-1/TRBV3-2	-	TRBJ1-2	TRBD1	CASSHTQGLSYGYTF	TGTGCCAGCAGCCATACACAGGGGTTGAGCTATGGCTACACCTTC
TRBV28	-	TRBJ2-5	TRBD2	CASTKAGGGETQYF	TGTGCCAGCACCAAAGCGGGGGGTGGTGAGACCCAGTACTTC
TRBV5-1	-	TRBJ2-5	-	CASSLDLATQYF	TGCGCCAGCAGCTTGGATCTGGCAACCCAGTACTTC
TRBV5-1	-	TRBJ2-1	TRBD1	CASSLEGTEYNEQFF	TGCGCCAGCAGCTTGGAGGGGACAGAGTACAATGAGCAGTTCTTC
TRBV2	-	TRBJ1-2	-	CASSEAGGLGYGYTF	TGTGCCAGCAGTGAAGCGGGGGGGCTGGGCTATGGCTACACCTTC
TRBV5-1	-	TRBJ2-7	TRBD1	CASSLDRVREQYF	TGCGCCAGCAGCTTAGACAGGGTCCGCGAGCAGTACTTC
TRBV18	-	TRBJ1-3	TRBD1	CASSLGTVGSGNTIYF	TGTGCCAGCTCACTGGGGACAGTGGGATCTGGAAACACCATATATTTT
TRBV27	-	TRBJ2-1	TRBD2	CASRLSGGAGNEQFF	TGTGCCAGCAGACTAAGCGGGGGGGCGGGCAATGAGCAGTTCTTC
TRBV27	-	TRBJ2-4	-	CASSSGRDKNIQYF	TGTGCCAGCAGTTCAGGGCGGGACAAAAACATTCAGTACTTC
TRBV6-5	-	TRBJ1-5	-	CASRSTTGWTQPQHF	TGTGCCAGCAGGAGTACTACAGGGTGGACTCAGCCCCAGCATTTT
TRBV19	-	TRBJ2-5	TRBD2	CASSIEGGGVETQYF	TGTGCCAGTAGTATAGAGGGGGGGGGTGTAGAGACCCAGTACTTC
TRBV25-1	-	TRBJ1-6	-	CASSESRQRSPLHF	TGTGCCAGCAGCGAGTCCAGGCAAAGGTCACCCCTCCACTTT
TRBV19	-	TRBJ1-1	TRBD1	CASSTRTGGVYTEAFF	TGTGCCAGTAGTACCCGGACAGGGGGCGTGTACACTGAAGCTTTCTTT
TRBV4-1	once	TRBJ2-1	TRBD2	CASSQKRERTYNEQFF	TGCGCCAGCAGCCAAAAGCGGGAGAGGACCTACAATGAGCAGTTCTTC
TRBV5-1	once	TRBJ2-7	-	CASSLPTGITYEQYF	TGCGCCAGCAGCTTACCCACAGGGATCACCTACGAGCAGTACTTC
TRBV20-1	-	TRBJ2-1	TRBD1	CSARDDGQVF	TGCAGTGCTAGAGATGACGGACAGGTCTTC
TRBV18	-	TRBJ2-1	TRBD2	CASSPVGTSRDEQFF	TGTGCCAGCTCACCGGTAGGGACTAGTCGGGATGAGCAGTTCTTC
TRBV15	-	TRBJ1-5	-	CATSRDPGGQPQHF	TGTGCCACCAGCAGAGATCCGGGGGGGCAGCCCCAGCATTTT
TRBV6-4	-	TRBJ1-2	-	CASRQEAGANYGYTF	TGTGCCAGCAGACAAGAGGCAGGGGCTAACTATGGCTACACCTTC
TRBV11-2	few	TRBJ2-1	TRBD2	CASSREAVGNEQFF	TGTGCCAGCAGCCGGGAGGCGGTCGGCAATGAGCAGTTCTTC
TRBV6-1	-	TRBJ1-4	-	CASSEAAEEKLFF	TGTGCCAGCAGTGAAGCTGCGGAAGAAAAACTGTTTTTT
TRBV18	-	TRBJ1-3	TRBD1	CASSPLTLSDRGNFGNTIYF	TGTGCCAGCTCACCACTGACCCTAAGTGACAGGGGGAACTTTGGAAACACCATATATTTT
TRBV5-6	-	TRBJ2-3	TRBD2	CASRDVAGGTDTQYF	TGTGCCAGCAGGGACGTAGCGGGGGGCACAGATACGCAGTATTTT
TRBV28	-	TRBJ1-4	-	CASSLLSPNEKLFF	TGTGCCAGCAGCCTACTGAGCCCTAATGAAAAACTGTTTTTT
TRBV19	-	TRBJ1-6	TRBD1	CASSSRTGLHSPLHF	TGTGCCAGTAGTTCCCGGACAGGGCTCCATTCACCCCTCCACTTT
TRBV6-2/TRBV6-3	-	TRBJ1-1	-	CASSYYSGKAFF	TGTGCCAGCAGTTACTATTCTGGCAAAGCTTTCTTT